The 11 T cell receptor beta chains given below trace back to one sample, sequenced in a study of T cells in Graves' hyperthyroidism and ophthalmopathy. Regions amplified from RNA transcripts were the TCR beta CDR3 regions. First-round RT-PCR targeting the TCR CDR3 was performed with the HTBI primer set. TCRdb called the multiplex PCR reads again in MiXCR, with one record for every CDR3 protein. The table lists about 350,000 distinct CDR3 sequences, around 14% of them singletons. Sequencing was performed on blood. Every receptor here comes from a woman aged 25-40 years with Graves' hyperthyroidism.

Ten or more counts support this clonotype. V usage is TRBV27 and J usage is TRBJ1-3; D not certain. This CDR3 spans 15 amino acids. V lost 3 bases and J lost 0, with 9 bases in between. Per germline, CDR1 MNHEY and CDR2 SMNVEV (reference sequence). CDR3 DNA sequence: TGTGCCAGCAGTTTGGAGGGAACCTCTGGAAACACCATATATTTT. Protein product: CASSLEGTSGNTIYF.

This clonotype was observed a handful of times. The V call is TRBV9, the J call TRBJ1-2; D possibly corresponds to TRBD1 (5 bases). Germline V gene data show CDR1 as SGDLS and CDR2 as YYNGEE. The CDR3 contains 16 residues. Trimming took 6 bases from V and 8 from J, leaving 26 bases between them. The chain's CDR3 is CASTTDPDGDRGGYTF. The CDR3 DNA is TGTGCCAGCACCACGGACCCCGACGGGGACCGGGGGGGCTACACCTTC.

This clonotype was recorded a few times. This chain links TRBV6-2 or TRBV6-3 with TRBJ1-1; 7 bases align to TRBD1. Trimming cost V 5 bases and J 6 bases; bases outside gene matches: 9. This CDR3 has 14 residues. CDR1 and CDR2 (germline): MNHEY, SVGEGT. Here the CDR3 reads CASSPPTGTPEAFF. The CDR3 DNA sequence: TGTGCCAGCAGTCCCCCGACAGGGACCCCTGAAGCTTTCTTT.

This clonotype was counted at least ten times. V usage is TRBV12-3 or TRBV12-4 and J usage is TRBJ1-5, with 7 bases matching TRBD1. Losses at the gene ends were 6 bases for V and 5 bases for J; bases not matched to a gene: 4. The CDR3 has 13 residues. The CDR3 loop is CASRNQGDQPQHF. CDR3 DNA: TGTGCCAGCAGAAATCAGGGGGATCAGCCCCAGCATTTT.

The chain is built from TRBV28 and TRBJ1-2; D unclear. Germline V gene lookup returns CDR1 MDHEN and CDR2 SYDVKM. This CDR3 has 15 amino acids. The V and J ends lost 6 bases and 0 bases respectively, with 14 bases between them. This chain's CDR3 is CASSPVVTSNYGYTF. As DNA, the CDR3 is TGTGCCAGCAGCCCCGTGGTGACTTCTAACTATGGCTACACCTTC.

This clonotype was detected only a few times. The chain is built from TRBV11-2 and TRBJ1-1, with TRBD1 matching 8 bases. CDR1 SGHAT and CDR2 FQNNGV come from the germline V gene. The CDR3 covers 17 residues. Trimming took 4 bases from V and 0 from J; bases not matched to a gene: 10. For the CDR3, the DNA is TGTGCCAGCAGCTGGGGGGACAGGTTCATCATGAACACTGAAGCTTTCTTT. Translating it yields CASSWGDRFIMNTEAFF. Full variable domain (outside the CDR3, taken from reference TRBV11-2 and TRBJ1-1): EAGVAQSPRYKIIEKRQSVAFWCNPISGHATLYWYQQILGQGPKLLIQFQNNGVVDDSQLPKDRFSAERLKGVDSTLKIQPAKLEDSAVYLCASSWGDRFIMNTEAFFGQGTRLTVV.

The CDR3 nucleotides are TGTGCCAGCAAATTAACGGCGACGGTAGGGTCACCCCTCCACTTT. This codes for CASKLTATVGSPLHF. This chain links TRBV28 with TRBJ1-6; no clear D. The CDR3 loop spans 15 amino acids. Trimming left V 7 bases short and J 10 bases short, with 20 bases between. The germline gives CDR1 MDHEN, CDR2 SYDVKM.

This clonotype was seen more than once but under ten times. V usage is TRBV6-2 or TRBV6-3 and J usage is TRBJ1-5; D may be TRBD1 (5 bases). V was shortened by 7 bases and J by 4 bases, with 11 bases between the two germline ends. The CDR3 is 13 residues long. Germline CDR1 and CDR2: MNHEY and SVGEGT. CDR3 nucleotide sequence: TGTGCCAGCAAACCGACAGTGAATCAGCCCCAGCATTTT. Residues: CASKPTVNQPQHF.

This clonotype has a handful of counts. Relative to the germline gene, one junction end is altered; a read error may explain this. The chain joins TRBV2 to TRBJ2-1; a weak D match, TRBD1 (6 bases). The CDR3 has 16 amino acids. Germline assignment: CDR1 SNHLY and CDR2 FYNNEI. For the CDR3, the DNA is TGTGCCAGCAGCCCCGACAGGCCCAGCTCCCACAATGAGCAGTTCTTC. Its protein product is CASSPDRPSSHNEQFF.

J is TRBJ2-1 and V is TRBV18; no reliable D call. CDR1 is KGHSH, CDR2 LQKENI, per germline. This CDR3 comprises 13 residues. Trimming left V 3 bases short and J 4 bases short, with 7 bases between. This CDR3 reads CASSPDGYNEQFF. Here the CDR3 DNA reads TGTGCCAGCTCACCGGACGGATACAATGAGCAGTTCTTC.

This chain joins TRBV12-3 or TRBV12-4 and TRBJ2-2, with D unclear. V was clipped by 8 bases and J by 5 bases, with 12 bases between them. This CDR3 has 13 amino acids. The CDR3 here is CASRPQWTGELFF. In nucleotides, the CDR3 is TGTGCCAGCCGACCCCAGTGGACCGGGGAGCTGTTTTTT.